This TCR beta chain was observed in a study of early T cells in non-severe SARS-CoV-2 infection. This clonotype was counted between two and nine times. The library protocol tagged individual cDNA molecules with unique molecular identifiers. TCRdb itself ran the 5' RACE reads through MiXCR, one entry per CDR3 protein. The sample contains under 50,000 distinct CDR3 sequences, 20% to 25% of which appear only once. The CDR3 is 16 residues long. The germline V gene encodes CDR1 SGHAT and CDR2 FQNNGV. The junction had 9 bases not matched to a gene; V was cut back by 5 bases and J by 3 bases. The chain joins TRBV11-2 to TRBJ2-2; TRBD1 matches at 7 bases. The TCR sequence derives from an adult who was a healthcare worker with PCR-confirmed SARS-CoV-2 infection or an uninfected control (not recorded which). Material: whole blood, obtained at baseline. For the CDR3, the DNA is TGTGCCAGCAGCCTGCGGACAGGCCCGGACACCGGGGAGCTGTTTTTT. It yields the protein CASSLRTGPDTGELFF.